One and the same sample provided the 13 T cell receptor beta chains below, sequenced in a study of radiation and T cells in renal cell carcinoma. Time point indicated: blood 2 weeks post-SBRT. Treatment meaning: 15 Gy SBRT to primary tumor, nephrectomy 4 weeks later. Measured with immunoSEQ multiplex PCR; TCRdb has only the in-frame clones, and not every one. This table holds more than 20,000 clones, over 75% found once. The material sequenced was blood, taken from a patient whose treatment included radiotherapy and nephrectomy. These receptors all stem from a man aged 55 to 70 with renal cell carcinoma.

This clone was detected once. This chain joins TRBV5-1 and TRBJ2-3; TRBD2 aligns across 13 bases. Germline trimming cut 2 bases from V and 5 bases from J; bases unmatched to any gene: 5. The CDR3 has 16 amino acids. Germline V gives CDR1 SGHRS, CDR2 YFSETQ. For the CDR3, the DNA is TGCGCCAGCAGCTTACTAGCGGGAGGGTTGCAAGATACGCAGTATTTT. Encoded protein: CASSLLAGGLQDTQYF.

The chain carries TRBV6-1 and TRBJ1-4; 7 bases match TRBD1. This CDR3 contains 15 residues. CDR1 and CDR2 from the germline V gene are MNHNS and SASEGT. The junction had 6 bases not matched to a gene; V was cut back by 2 bases and J by 6 bases. CDR3 coding DNA: TGTGCCAGCAGTGAAAAGAGACAGGGACATGAAAAACTGTTTTTT. Translated, it gives CASSEKRQGHEKLFF.

The rearrangement links TRBV7-2 to TRBJ2-7; 7 nucleotides line up with TRBD2. J gave up 0 bases and V 8 bases, and 10 bases lay outside the gene matches. Germline lookup yields CDR1 SGHTA and CDR2 FQGNSA. The CDR3 totals 15 residues. The CDR3 DNA reads as TGTGCCAGCGCCTGGGAGGGCACATTCTCCTACGAGCAGTACTTC. Translating it yields CASAWEGTFSYEQYF.

This clone was seen a single time. The rearrangement links TRBV5-1 to TRBJ2-2; D not certain. This CDR3 region has 14 residues. The germline V and J ends were trimmed by 4 bases and 2 bases, with 9 bases remaining between them. CDR1 is SGHRS, CDR2 YFSETQ, per germline. The CDR3 sequence: CASSTYSNTGELFF. The CDR3 DNA reads as TGCGCCAGCAGCACCTACTCTAACACCGGGGAGCTGTTTTTT.

The rearrangement joins TRBV11-2 to TRBJ2-2; D uncertain. The CDR3 covers 16 residues. CDR1 and CDR2 from the germline V gene are SGHAT and FQNNGV. Trimming shortened V by 5 bases and J by 2 bases, and 15 bases separated the two germline ends. This chain's CDR3 is CASSGASGINTGELFF. The CDR3 bases are TGTGCCAGCAGCGGAGCAAGTGGCATAAACACCGGGGAGCTGTTTTTT.

V gene TRBV27 combines with J gene TRBJ2-1, with 8 bases lining up with TRBD2. After removal of 2 bases from V and 4 bases from J, the junction contained 4 bases not matched to a gene. The CDR3 has 15 residues. Germline V CDR1 and CDR2: MNHEY, SMNVEV (reference sequence). The CDR3 region has the DNA TGTGCCAGCAGTTTAGCGGGAGGTGCGTACAATGAGCAGTTCTTC. Its translation is CASSLAGGAYNEQFF.

The rearrangement links TRBV6-1 to TRBJ1-4, with D possibly TRBD1 on 6 matching bases. Germline values: CDR1 MNHNS, CDR2 SASEGT. Trimming removed 3 bases at V and 7 bases at J, with 21 bases between. CDR3 size: 17 residues. The DNA of the CDR3 is TGTGCCAGCAGTGATGAAAGAACAGGGTTAGTGAGTGAAAAACTGTTTTTT. It translates to CASSDERTGLVSEKLFF.

A single count supports this clone. J is TRBJ1-3 and V is TRBV5-6, with D uncertain. The CDR3 extends over 13 amino acids. Trimming left V 4 bases short and J 3 bases short, with 8 bases between. Per germline, CDR1 SGHDT and CDR2 YYEEEE. The CDR3, as DNA: TGTGCCAGCAGCCACTCCTATGGAAACACCATATATTTT. This translates into CASSHSYGNTIYF. Combining the CDR3 with reference TRBV5-6 and TRBJ1-3 gives the whole variable domain DAGVTQSPTHLIKTRGQQVTLRCSPKSGHDTVSWYQQALGQGPQFIFQYYEEEERQRGNFPDRFSGHQFPNYSSELNVNALLLGDSALYLCASSHSYGNTIYFGEGSWLTVV.

The rearrangement uses TRBV11-2 and TRBJ2-7; perhaps TRBD1 as D (5 bases). With 1 base removed from V and 1 base from J, the gap between germline ends came to 14 bases. This CDR3 is built from 16 residues. Per the germline V gene, CDR1 is SGHAT and CDR2 is FQNNGV. The CDR3 loop is CASSLGSQGRSYEQYF. CDR3 bases: TGTGCCAGCAGCTTAGGGTCCCAGGGAAGATCCTACGAGCAGTACTTC. Complete variable domain (other parts from reference TRBV11-2 and TRBJ2-7): EAGVAQSPRYKIIEKRQSVAFWCNPISGHATLYWYQQILGQGPKLLIQFQNNGVVDDSQLPKDRFSAERLKGVDSTLKIQPAKLEDSAVYLCASSLGSQGRSYEQYFGPGTRLTVT.

To note about this clone: The sample carries other DNA sequences with the same CDR3. This rearrangement joins TRBV5-6 to TRBJ1-5; D is ambiguous. Germline CDR1 and CDR2: SGHDT and YYEEEE. Trimming stripped 1 base from V and 7 bases from J, with 9 bases between. CDR3 size: 13 residues. In DNA, the CDR3 is TGTGCCAGCAGCTTGTCTGGAGGGCAGCCCCAGCATTTT. Translation: CASSLSGGQPQHF.

The chain uses TRBV9 and TRBJ2-3; D remains ambiguous. CDR1 is SGDLS, CDR2 YYNGEE, per germline. V was shortened by 3 bases and J by 4 bases, with 18 bases between the two germline ends. The CDR3 is made up of 16 amino acids. This chain's CDR3 is CASSASVIPGSDTQYF. The CDR3 DNA reads TGTGCCAGCAGCGCTTCAGTAATCCCCGGCTCAGATACGCAGTATTTT.

The chain has TRBV5-6 and TRBJ2-1; no clear D gene. V lost 2 bases and J lost 7, with 13 bases in between. From germline, CDR1 is SGHDT and CDR2 YYEEEE. The CDR3 runs to 14 residues. In DNA, the CDR3 is TGTGCCAGCAGCTTTTGGTTTCAGGTAAATGAGCAGTTCTTC. Translation: CASSFWFQVNEQFF.

J is TRBJ2-7 and V is TRBV7-6; TRBD2 matches 8 bases. The V and J ends lost 3 bases and 6 bases, in that order; junction bases with no gene match: 16. The CDR3 has 17 residues. CDR1 SGHVS and CDR2 FNYEAQ come from the germline V gene. The CDR3 coding sequence is TGTGCCAGCAGCTTTTTGGCGGGAGGTATTAAGGTGGGCGAGCAGTACTTC. This codes for CASSFLAGGIKVGEQYF.